The 26 T cell receptor beta chains in this list originate from one sample, sequenced in a study of PD-L1 blockade in urothelial cancer. Time point specified: pretreatment peripheral blood. Sequenced by immunoSEQ multiplex PCR; TCRdb stores in-frame clones only, minus some. The sample lists under 55,000 clones, around 80% occurring once. The specimen comprised PBMCs, sampled around atezolizumab (anti-PD-L1) treatment. All receptors derive from a man between 65 and 85 years old with urothelial cancer.

The chain recombines TRBV4-3 with TRBJ2-3; D not certain. This CDR3 contains 14 residues. Germline assignment: CDR1 LGHNA and CDR2 YSLEER. Trimming took off 1 base at V and 2 bases at J, with 7 bases between the two ends. CDR3: CASSQGAITDTQYF. As DNA, the CDR3 is TGCGCCAGCAGCCAAGGGGCTATCACAGATACGCAGTATTTT.

The rearrangement joins TRBV29-1 to TRBJ1-2; D unclear. The germline gives CDR1 SQVTM, CDR2 ANQGSEA. V was pared by 1 base and J by 2 bases, with 11 bases between. The CDR3 runs to 14 residues. The CDR3, as DNA: TGCAGCGTTGAAGGAGGGAGGGCCAACTATGGCTACACCTTC. It translates to CSVEGGRANYGYTF.

J is TRBJ2-6 and V is TRBV5-5; 9 bases agree with TRBD1. Germline V gives CDR1 SGHKS, CDR2 YYEKEE (reference sequence). The CDR3 extends over 14 amino acids. V gave up 4 bases and J gave up 9 bases; unmatched junction bases: 5. The CDR3: CASSRTGEGNVLTF. The CDR3 nucleotides read TGTGCCAGCAGCCGGACAGGGGAAGGCAACGTCCTGACTTTC.

The rearrangement uses TRBV18 and TRBJ1-5, with D unclear. Trimming shortened V by 1 base and J by 5 bases, and 9 bases separated the two germline ends. This CDR3 region has 14 residues. The germline V gene encodes CDR1 KGHSH and CDR2 LQKENI. The CDR3 sequence: CASSPLGRDQPQHF. For the CDR3, the DNA is TGTGCCAGCTCACCACTGGGTCGGGATCAGCCCCAGCATTTT.

This sequence joins TRBV5-6 and TRBJ1-1; 12 nucleotides line up with TRBD1. This CDR3 contains 17 residues. V was clipped by 4 bases and J by 6 bases; unmatched bases: 13. Germline V gives CDR1 SGHDT, CDR2 YYEEEE. The CDR3 DNA reads as TGTGCCAGCAGCCGGGGGACAGGGGGCCTTTCATTCGCTGAAGCTTTCTTT. It specifies CASSRGTGGLSFAEAFF.

V is TRBV9 and J is TRBJ2-1; D remains ambiguous. This CDR3 is 13 amino acids long. The germline V gene has CDR1 SGDLS and CDR2 YYNGEE. V was shortened by 0 bases and J by 8 bases, with 9 bases between the two germline ends. Here the CDR3 reads CASSVGLVDEQFF. The CDR3 DNA reads TGTGCCAGCAGCGTAGGTTTAGTCGATGAGCAGTTCTTC.

This clone was found a few times. The rearrangement links TRBV29-1 to TRBJ2-1; 8 nucleotides match TRBD2. The length of the CDR3 is 16 residues. J lost 3 bases, V lost 4 bases, and 11 bases had no gene match. Germline V gene sequence: CDR1 SQVTM, CDR2 ANQGSEA. Written as DNA, the CDR3 is TGCAGCGTTGGACTTAAAGCGGGGGCGGTCTACAATGAGCAGTTCTTC. Translation gives CSVGLKAGAVYNEQFF.

This clone came up once. The chain combines TRBV10-3 with TRBJ2-7; 7 bases match TRBD2. Germline V CDR1 and CDR2: ENHRY, SYGVKD. CDR3 length equals 15 residues. V was pared by 2 bases and J by 7 bases, with 11 bases of the junction left unmatched. The CDR3 coding sequence is TGTGCCATCAGTGAGAGGGAGGGACGGTCCAGGGAGCAGTACTTC. It encodes CAISEREGRSREQYF.

There are many counts of this clone. J is TRBJ2-1 and V is TRBV5-1; 14 bases are shared with TRBD2. Looked up from germline, CDR1 is SGHRS and CDR2 is YFSETQ. J gave up 9 bases and V 4 bases, and 3 bases lay outside the gene matches. The CDR3 runs 14 residues. Here the CDR3 DNA reads TGCGCCAGCAGCCAAGGACTAGCGGGGGGTGAGCAGTTCTTC. Translated, it gives CASSQGLAGGEQFF.

The chain couples TRBV4-2 to TRBJ1-1, with D unclear. In germline, CDR1 is LGHNA, CDR2 YNFKEQ. V was cut by 0 bases and J by 4 bases, with 18 bases left in between. The CDR3 consists of 17 residues. CDR3 sequence: CASSQDKPFGSGTEAFF. CDR3 bases: TGTGCCAGCAGCCAAGATAAGCCTTTTGGGTCGGGCACTGAAGCTTTCTTT.

CDR3 DNA sequence: TGTGCCAGCAGTGAACCAGGGTATAATGAAAAACTGTTTTTT. Its translation: CASSEPGYNEKLFF. The rearrangement links TRBV25-1 to TRBJ1-4; D perhaps matches TRBD1 (5 bases). V lost 2 bases and J lost 4, with 8 bases in between. The CDR3 runs 14 residues. The germline V gene encodes CDR1 MGHDK and CDR2 SYGVNS.

Only a few counts were recorded for this clone. V gene TRBV4-3 combines with J gene TRBJ2-3; 7 positions agree with TRBD2. This CDR3 is built from 16 residues. V lost 1 base and J lost 5; bases outside the gene matches: 9. The germline gives CDR1 LGHNA, CDR2 YSLEER. Written as DNA, the CDR3 is TGCGCCAGCAGCCAAGGCGGACTAGGGTCTGTAGATACGCAGTATTTT. Its protein product is CASSQGGLGSVDTQYF.

The rearrangement joins TRBV27 to TRBJ2-7, with 7 bases lining up with TRBD2. V lost 5 bases to trimming and J lost 0 bases; unmatched junction nucleotides: 7. CDR1 is MNHEY and CDR2 is SMNVEV in the germline V gene (reference sequence). The CDR3 has 15 residues. As DNA, the CDR3 is TGTGCCAGCAGTCGGGACTATTTTAGCTCCTACGAGCAGTACTTC. Its translation: CASSRDYFSSYEQYF.

The rearrangement joins TRBV18 to TRBJ1-2; 8 bases map to TRBD1. Per germline, CDR1 KGHSH and CDR2 LQKENI. The length of the CDR3 is 17 residues. Trimming removed 0 bases from V and 2 bases from J; junction bases left unmatched: 8. The CDR3 spells CASSPPETGGDNYGYTF. The CDR3 DNA follows: TGTGCCAGCTCACCACCCGAAACAGGGGGGGACAACTATGGCTACACCTTC.

The gene calls are TRBV9 and TRBJ2-7; the D is unclear. Germline lookup yields CDR1 SGDLS and CDR2 YYNGEE. V dropped 0 bases and J dropped 2 bases, with 9 bases sitting between them. The CDR3 runs to 14 residues. CDR3 in DNA: TGTGCCAGCAGCGTAGGATACAGTGCCTACGAGCAGTACTTC. It yields the protein CASSVGYSAYEQYF.

This clone has only a few counts. V and J are TRBV7-8 and TRBJ2-3; 11 bases map to TRBD2. Trimming at V came to 6 bases and at J to 6 bases, leaving 8 bases not matched to a gene. The CDR3 is made up of 15 amino acids. Germline V CDR1 and CDR2: SGHVS, FQNEAQ. CDR3 protein: CASRPLAGGQDTQYF. For the CDR3, the DNA is TGTGCCAGCAGGCCGCTAGCGGGAGGCCAGGATACGCAGTATTTT.

The chain is built from TRBV7-3 and TRBJ2-2; no reliable D call. This CDR3 comprises 13 residues. Between the trimmed V and J ends, which lost 5 bases and 3 bases, there was a span of 7 bases. Looked up from germline, CDR1 is SGHTA and CDR2 is FQGTGA. CDR3 DNA: TGTGCCAGCAGCATTCTAGACACCGGGGAGCTGTTTTTT. It translates to CASSILDTGELFF.

The chain uses TRBV4-2 and TRBJ2-5; 14 bases match TRBD2. The germline V gene encodes CDR1 LGHNA and CDR2 YNFKEQ. The CDR3 is 18 residues long. J was trimmed by 0 bases and V by 2 bases; bases with no gene match: 5. Written as DNA, the CDR3 is TGTGCCAGCAGCCAAAGACTAGCGGGGGGGATATACCAAGAGACCCAGTACTTC. This translates into CASSQRLAGGIYQETQYF.

This chain uses TRBV7-2 with TRBJ2-2, with TRBD2 matching 7 bases. There are 15 residues in the CDR3. Germline values: CDR1 SGHTA, CDR2 FQGNSA. Trimming at V came to 5 bases and at J to 4 bases, leaving 7 bases not matched to a gene. The DNA for the CDR3 is TGTGCCAGCAGCCCGAGCGGGGCTGGCACCGGGGAGCTGTTTTTT. It yields the protein CASSPSGAGTGELFF.

This chain uses TRBV28 with TRBJ2-3; D not resolved. Germline V gene data show CDR1 as MDHEN and CDR2 as SYDVKM. Trimming stripped 6 bases from V and 6 bases from J, with 10 bases between. The CDR3 consists of 12 residues. This CDR3 is CASSRRVDTQYF. The CDR3 DNA sequence: TGTGCCAGCAGCCGCCGGGTGGATACGCAGTATTTT. The whole variable domain, filled in from reference TRBV28 and TRBJ2-3, reads DVKVTQSSRYLVKRTGEKVFLECVQDMDHENMFWYRQDPGLGLRLIYFSYDVKMKEKGDIPEGYSVSREKKERFSLILESASTNQTSMYLCASSRRVDTQYFGPGTRLTVL.

This clone is a singleton in its sample. The chain has TRBV7-9 and TRBJ2-5; 9 nucleotides align to TRBD1. This CDR3 contains 18 residues. Trimming removed 6 bases from V and 4 bases from J; junction bases left unmatched: 18. CDR1 is SEHNR, CDR2 FQNEAQ, per germline (reference sequence). Here the CDR3 reads CASSLGDRAEGIRETQYF. The CDR3 DNA follows: TGTGCCAGCAGTCTAGGGGACAGGGCGGAGGGTATCCGAGAGACCCAGTACTTC.

The chain uses TRBV6-6 and TRBJ2-1; 11 nucleotides match TRBD1. After removal of 7 bases from V and 7 bases from J, the junction contained 9 bases not matched to a gene. Germline V gene sequence: CDR1 MNHNY, CDR2 SVGAGI (reference sequence). This CDR3 region has 15 residues. CDR3 in amino acids: CASKPGQGVGNEQFF. The CDR3 DNA is TGTGCCAGCAAGCCGGGACAGGGGGTGGGGAATGAGCAGTTCTTC.

V usage is TRBV7-9 and J usage is TRBJ2-1; no reliable D call. The length of the CDR3 is 12 residues. Germline CDR1 and CDR2: SEHNR and FQNEAQ (reference sequence). Trimming removed 1 base at V and 12 bases at J, with 10 bases between. DNA of the CDR3: TGTGCCAGCAGCTTAGAGTTAGCCGCGCAGTTCTTC. Translating it yields CASSLELAAQFF.

The gene calls are TRBV11-3 and TRBJ2-1; the match to TRBD2 covers 7 bases. The J segment lost 0 bases and the V segment lost 4 bases, leaving 3 bases of the junction unmatched. The CDR3 contains 15 residues. Germline assignment: CDR1 SGHNT and CDR2 YENEEA. CDR3 sequence reads: CASSSREYSYNEQFF. In DNA, the CDR3 is TGTGCCAGCAGCTCGCGGGAGTACTCCTACAATGAGCAGTTCTTC.

The rearrangement joins TRBV6-5 to TRBJ1-2; 10 positions agree with TRBD1. The CDR3 runs 14 residues. Per the germline V gene, CDR1 is MNHEY and CDR2 is SVGAGI. J was trimmed by 0 bases and V by 5 bases; bases with no gene match: 0. CDR3: CASSGQGANYGYTF. CDR3 nucleotide sequence: TGTGCCAGCAGTGGACAGGGGGCTAACTATGGCTACACCTTC.

The chain carries TRBV7-2 and TRBJ2-5, with 10 bases lining up with TRBD2. The CDR3 is 15 amino acids. V gave up 4 bases and J gave up 1 base; unmatched junction bases: 3. Germline V CDR1 and CDR2: SGHTA, FQGNSA. CDR3 sequence (DNA): TGTGCCAGCAGCTCAGCGGGAGGGCCCCAAGAGACCCAGTACTTC. It encodes CASSSAGGPQETQYF.